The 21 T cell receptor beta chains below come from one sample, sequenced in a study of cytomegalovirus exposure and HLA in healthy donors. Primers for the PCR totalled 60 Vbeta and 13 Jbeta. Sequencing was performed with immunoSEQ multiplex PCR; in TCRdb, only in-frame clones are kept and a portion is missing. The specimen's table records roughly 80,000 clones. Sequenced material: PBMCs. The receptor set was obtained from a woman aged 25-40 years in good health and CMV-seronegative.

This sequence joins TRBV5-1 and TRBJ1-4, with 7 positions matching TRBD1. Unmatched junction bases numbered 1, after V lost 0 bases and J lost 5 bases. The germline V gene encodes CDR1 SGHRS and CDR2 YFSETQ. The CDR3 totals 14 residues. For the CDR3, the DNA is TGCGCCAGCAGCTTGGAGACAGGGAATGAAAAACTGTTTTTT. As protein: CASSLETGNEKLFF.

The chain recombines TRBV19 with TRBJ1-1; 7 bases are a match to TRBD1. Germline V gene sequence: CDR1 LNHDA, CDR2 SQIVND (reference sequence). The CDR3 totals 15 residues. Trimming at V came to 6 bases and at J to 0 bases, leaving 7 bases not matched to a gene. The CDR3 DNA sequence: TGTGCCAGTAGACCCCAGGGGGGAATGAACACTGAAGCTTTCTTT. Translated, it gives CASRPQGGMNTEAFF.

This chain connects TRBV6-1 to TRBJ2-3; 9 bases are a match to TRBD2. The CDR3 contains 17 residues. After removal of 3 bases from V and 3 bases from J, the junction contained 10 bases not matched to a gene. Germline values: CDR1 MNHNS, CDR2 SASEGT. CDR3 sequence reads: CASSESGGGAGTDTQYF. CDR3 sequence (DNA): TGTGCCAGCAGTGAGTCTGGCGGGGGGGCCGGGACAGATACGCAGTATTTT.

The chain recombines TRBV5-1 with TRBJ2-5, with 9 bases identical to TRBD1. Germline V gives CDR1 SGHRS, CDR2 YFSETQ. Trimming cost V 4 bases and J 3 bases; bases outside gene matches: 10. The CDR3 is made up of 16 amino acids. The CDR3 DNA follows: TGCGCCAGCAGCGGGGGACAGGGAGGGGGCAAAGAGACCCAGTACTTC. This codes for CASSGGQGGGKETQYF.

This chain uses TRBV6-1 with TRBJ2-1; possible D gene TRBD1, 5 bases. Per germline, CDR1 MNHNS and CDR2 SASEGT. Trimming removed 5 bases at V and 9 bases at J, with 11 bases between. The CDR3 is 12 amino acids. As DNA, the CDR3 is TGTGCCAGCAGTCCATCAGGGTTTGAGCAGTTCTTC. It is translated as CASSPSGFEQFF.

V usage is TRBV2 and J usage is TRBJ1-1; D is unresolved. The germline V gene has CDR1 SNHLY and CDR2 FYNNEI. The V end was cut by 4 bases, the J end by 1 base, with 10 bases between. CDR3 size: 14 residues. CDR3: CASSGYSGNTEAFF. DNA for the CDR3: TGTGCCAGCAGTGGATACTCTGGGAACACTGAAGCTTTCTTT.

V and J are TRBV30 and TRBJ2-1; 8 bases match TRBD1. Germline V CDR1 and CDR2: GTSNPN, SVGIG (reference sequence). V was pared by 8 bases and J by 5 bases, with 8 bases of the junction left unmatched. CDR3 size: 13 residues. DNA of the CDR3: TGTGCCGGCCGCGACAGGGGCGACAATGAGCAGTTCTTC. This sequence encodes CAGRDRGDNEQFF.

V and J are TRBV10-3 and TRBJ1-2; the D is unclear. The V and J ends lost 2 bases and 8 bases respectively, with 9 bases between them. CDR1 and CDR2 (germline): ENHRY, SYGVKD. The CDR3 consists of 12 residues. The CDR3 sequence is CAISEAGDGYTF. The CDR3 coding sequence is TGTGCCATCAGTGAGGCGGGTGACGGCTACACCTTC.

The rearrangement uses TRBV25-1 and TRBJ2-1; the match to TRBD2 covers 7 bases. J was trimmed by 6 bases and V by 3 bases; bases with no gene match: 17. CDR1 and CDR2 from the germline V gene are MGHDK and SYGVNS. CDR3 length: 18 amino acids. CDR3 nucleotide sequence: TGTGCCAGCAGTGACCCCGGATCAGCGGGGCCCTCAGGCAATGAGCAGTTCTTC. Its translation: CASSDPGSAGPSGNEQFF.

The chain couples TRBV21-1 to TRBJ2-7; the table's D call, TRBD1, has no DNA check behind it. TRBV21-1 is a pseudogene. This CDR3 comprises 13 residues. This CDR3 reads CASSGTGGYEQYF. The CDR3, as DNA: TGTGCCAGCAGTGGGACAGGCGGCTACGAGCAGTACTTC.

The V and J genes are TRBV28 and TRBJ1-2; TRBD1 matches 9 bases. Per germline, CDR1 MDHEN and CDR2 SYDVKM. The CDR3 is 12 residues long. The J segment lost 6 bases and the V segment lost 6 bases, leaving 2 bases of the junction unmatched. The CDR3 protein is CASRGQGDGYTF. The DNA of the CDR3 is TGTGCCAGCAGGGGACAGGGCGATGGCTACACCTTC.

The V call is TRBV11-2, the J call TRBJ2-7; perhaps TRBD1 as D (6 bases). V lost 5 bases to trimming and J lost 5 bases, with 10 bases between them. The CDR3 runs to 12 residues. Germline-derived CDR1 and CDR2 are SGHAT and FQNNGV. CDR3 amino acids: CASSRWTDEQYF. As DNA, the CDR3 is TGTGCCAGCAGCCGGTGGACAGACGAGCAGTACTTC.

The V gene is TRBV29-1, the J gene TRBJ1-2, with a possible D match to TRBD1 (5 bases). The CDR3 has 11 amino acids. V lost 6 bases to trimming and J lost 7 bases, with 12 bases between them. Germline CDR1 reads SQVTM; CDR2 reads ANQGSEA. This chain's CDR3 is CSVDQGIGYTF. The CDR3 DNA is TGCAGCGTCGACCAGGGAATTGGCTACACCTTC.

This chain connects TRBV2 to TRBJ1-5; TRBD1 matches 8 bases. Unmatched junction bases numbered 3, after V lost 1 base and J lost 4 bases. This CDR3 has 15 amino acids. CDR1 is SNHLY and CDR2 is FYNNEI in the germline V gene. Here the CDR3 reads CASSEERTGNQPQHF. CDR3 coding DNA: TGTGCCAGCAGTGAAGAGAGGACAGGGAATCAGCCCCAGCATTTT.

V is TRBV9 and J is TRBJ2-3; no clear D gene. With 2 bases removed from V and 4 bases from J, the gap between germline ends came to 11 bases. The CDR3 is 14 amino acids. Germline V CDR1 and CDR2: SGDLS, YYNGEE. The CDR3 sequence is CASSVSRLADTQYF. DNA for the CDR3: TGTGCCAGCAGCGTCTCTCGGTTGGCAGATACGCAGTATTTT.

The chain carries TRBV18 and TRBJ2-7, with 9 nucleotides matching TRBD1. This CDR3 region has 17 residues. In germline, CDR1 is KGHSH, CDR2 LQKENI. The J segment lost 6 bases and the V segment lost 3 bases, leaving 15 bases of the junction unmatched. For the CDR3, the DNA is TGTGCCAGCTCACCGCTGGTTGGGACAGGGCGCGCCGGCGAGCAGTACTTC. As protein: CASSPLVGTGRAGEQYF.

The CDR3 DNA sequence: TGTGCCAGCAGTTACAGGGGGTGGAACACTGAAGCTTTCTTT. It codes for CASSYRGWNTEAFF. This chain connects TRBV27 to TRBJ1-1; TRBD1 matches at 8 bases. Germline CDR1 reads MNHEY; CDR2 reads SMNVEV (reference sequence). The CDR3 sequence is 14 residues long. V trimming: 4 bases; J trimming: 1 base; junction bases outside the gene matches: 2.

Here the CDR3 reads CARSPDRRSTEAFF. CDR3 DNA sequence: TGTGCCAGAAGCCCAGACAGGCGAAGCACTGAAGCTTTCTTT. This rearrangement joins TRBV5-3 to TRBJ1-1; maybe TRBD1 (6 bases). TRBV5-3 is filed as an ORF, its function uncertain. The CDR3 covers 14 residues. Trimming cost V 4 bases and J 4 bases, with 14 bases left between them.

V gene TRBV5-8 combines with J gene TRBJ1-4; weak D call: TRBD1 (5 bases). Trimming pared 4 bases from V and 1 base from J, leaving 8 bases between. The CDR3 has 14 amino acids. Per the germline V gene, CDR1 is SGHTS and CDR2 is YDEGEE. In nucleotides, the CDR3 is TGTGCCAGCAGCGACGGGGGAACTAATGAAAAACTGTTTTTT. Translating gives CASSDGGTNEKLFF.

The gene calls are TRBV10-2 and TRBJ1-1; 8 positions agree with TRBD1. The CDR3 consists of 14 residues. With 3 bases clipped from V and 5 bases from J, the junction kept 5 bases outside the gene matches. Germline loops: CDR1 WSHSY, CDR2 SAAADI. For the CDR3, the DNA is TGCGCCAGCAGTGACTCGACAGGGGTTACTGAAGCTTTCTTT. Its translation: CASSDSTGVTEAFF.

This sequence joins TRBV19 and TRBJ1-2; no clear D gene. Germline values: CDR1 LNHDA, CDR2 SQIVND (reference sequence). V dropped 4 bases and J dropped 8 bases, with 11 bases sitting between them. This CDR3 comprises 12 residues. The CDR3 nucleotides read TGTGCCAGTAGTACCACAGCGGGGGGCTACACCTTC. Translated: CASSTTAGGYTF.